This is a list of T cell receptor beta chains from one sample in a study of neoadjuvant nivolumab and ipilimumab in lung cancer. The table came from immunoSEQ multiplex PCR; TCRdb's copy has only in-frame clones and leaves some out. The sample lists more than 1,500 clones; 65% to 90% were seen once. The sequences come from adjacent normal lung tissue, collected after neoadjuvant nivolumab, alone or with ipilimumab, at or shortly before surgery. The origin of the receptors is an adult with non-small cell lung cancer. Each CDR3 is given without its conserved first and last residue. A D gene is named only where the DNA matches it firmly.

V gene: TRBV5-1
J gene: TRBJ2-3
D gene: TRBD2
CDR3 protein: ASNRGTSGSGLDTQY

V gene: TRBV19
J gene: TRBJ1-1
D gene: -
CDR3 protein: ASSKVPNTEAF

V gene: TRBV2
J gene: TRBJ2-7
D gene: -
CDR3 protein: ASSSRSYEQY

V gene: TRBV5-8
J gene: TRBJ2-3
D gene: TRBD1
CDR3 protein: ASSRGTGGGSTDTQY

V gene: TRBV6-5
J gene: TRBJ1-1
D gene: -
CDR3 protein: ASIRQADTEAF

V gene: TRBV6-5
J gene: TRBJ1-2
D gene: -
CDR3 protein: ASSLDSYYGYT

V gene: TRBV28
J gene: TRBJ2-7
D gene: TRBD2
CDR3 protein: ASRGLAGFLYEQY

V gene: TRBV28
J gene: TRBJ2-1
D gene: TRBD2
CDR3 protein: ASSLIGLAAYNEQF

V gene: TRBV7-9
J gene: TRBJ2-1
D gene: -
CDR3 protein: ASSTRLDEQF

V gene: TRBV28
J gene: TRBJ1-4
D gene: -
CDR3 protein: ASSPGAGWNEKLF

V gene: TRBV5-1
J gene: TRBJ2-3
D gene: TRBD1
CDR3 protein: ASSLYGTGTTDTQY

V gene: TRBV18
J gene: TRBJ2-3
D gene: TRBD2
CDR3 protein: ASSPASGSPTDTQY

V gene: TRBV25-1
J gene: TRBJ2-7
D gene: -
CDR3 protein: ASSDPRSPERTEQY

V gene: TRBV11-3
J gene: TRBJ2-1
D gene: TRBD1
CDR3 protein: ASSLAGTEDNEQF

V gene: TRBV7-2
J gene: TRBJ2-7
D gene: -
CDR3 protein: ASSSGPGVEQY

V gene: TRBV7-9
J gene: TRBJ2-1
D gene: -
CDR3 protein: ASSPNSVHEQF

V gene: TRBV10-2
J gene: TRBJ1-1
D gene: -
CDR3 protein: ASGGFRPDGEAF

V gene: TRBV30
J gene: TRBJ2-3
D gene: TRBD2
CDR3 protein: AWSVSGRAADTQY

V gene: TRBV5-1
J gene: TRBJ2-7
D gene: -
CDR3 protein: ASSLVAGYEQY

V gene: TRBV6-4
J gene: TRBJ1-1
D gene: TRBD1
CDR3 protein: ASRQGDTEAF

V gene: TRBV7-8
J gene: TRBJ2-7
D gene: TRBD1
CDR3 protein: ASSPRQGPSYEQY

V gene: TRBV19
J gene: TRBJ1-4
D gene: -
CDR3 protein: ASRLTGPNEKLF

V gene: TRBV5-5
J gene: TRBJ2-5
D gene: -
CDR3 protein: ASSLTVTQETQY

V gene: TRBV10-2
J gene: TRBJ1-2
D gene: -
CDR3 protein: ASSSGNYGYT

V gene: TRBV2
J gene: TRBJ2-7
D gene: TRBD1
CDR3 protein: ASSELSTGVSYEQY

V gene: TRBV27
J gene: TRBJ1-1
D gene: TRBD1
CDR3 protein: ASSPGTANTEAF

V gene: TRBV11-2
J gene: TRBJ1-1
D gene: -
CDR3 protein: ASSLGGINTEAF

V gene: TRBV27
J gene: TRBJ2-1
D gene: TRBD2
CDR3 protein: ASSRLAGGPGNEQF

V gene: TRBV5-1
J gene: TRBJ1-4
D gene: -
CDR3 protein: ASSSLGSVNEKLF

V gene: TRBV7-9
J gene: TRBJ2-2
D gene: TRBD2
CDR3 protein: ASSRTSDTGELF

V gene: TRBV6-5
J gene: TRBJ2-5
D gene: -
CDR3 protein: ASSYSPGAETQY

V gene: TRBV15
J gene: TRBJ2-7
D gene: TRBD2
CDR3 protein: ATSREKGRDYTYEQY

V gene: TRBV2
J gene: TRBJ1-2
D gene: TRBD1
CDR3 protein: ASRSGTGGLYGYT

V gene: TRBV10-3
J gene: TRBJ2-7
D gene: TRBD1
CDR3 protein: AISEGTGGREQY

V gene: TRBV28
J gene: TRBJ2-7
D gene: -
CDR3 protein: ASSQQGSGYEQY

V gene: TRBV5-1
J gene: TRBJ1-1
D gene: -
CDR3 protein: ASSRGSDEAF

V gene: TRBV6-5
J gene: TRBJ2-3
D gene: TRBD2
CDR3 protein: ASSWTSGRVTDTQY

V gene: TRBV19
J gene: TRBJ2-4
D gene: TRBD1
CDR3 protein: ASSVQGSIQY

V gene: TRBV7-9
J gene: TRBJ2-4
D gene: -
CDR3 protein: ASSFGQGDIQY

V gene: TRBV27
J gene: TRBJ2-7
D gene: -
CDR3 protein: ASSKTSSGSIREQY

V gene: TRBV6-7
J gene: TRBJ2-7
D gene: TRBD2
CDR3 protein: ASSYVAGAYEQY

V gene: TRBV7-9
J gene: TRBJ2-1
D gene: -
CDR3 protein: ASSRDTNYNEQF

V gene: TRBV6-1
J gene: TRBJ2-2
D gene: -
CDR3 protein: ASRDIAERTGELF

V gene: TRBV7-2
J gene: TRBJ1-1
D gene: TRBD1
CDR3 protein: ASSFIVGTGDTEAF

V gene: TRBV7-9
J gene: TRBJ2-2
D gene: -
CDR3 protein: ASSNRAGELF

V gene: TRBV2
J gene: TRBJ2-5
D gene: -
CDR3 protein: ASSERWLEETQY

V gene: TRBV6-4
J gene: TRBJ2-1
D gene: TRBD2
CDR3 protein: ASSDEAGGNNEQF

V gene: TRBV2
J gene: TRBJ1-2
D gene: -
CDR3 protein: ASSSSPGRGYGYT

V gene: TRBV5-1
J gene: TRBJ2-4
D gene: TRBD1
CDR3 protein: ASSFGGQKNIQY

V gene: TRBV2
J gene: TRBJ1-1
D gene: -
CDR3 protein: ASSGVLNTEAF